A single sample gave rise to the 17 T cell receptor beta chains below, sequenced in a study of cytomegalovirus exposure and HLA in healthy donors. PCR primers comprised 60 Vbeta and 13 Jbeta primers. Method: immunoSEQ multiplex PCR; TCRdb's copy keeps in-frame clones and lacks some. The sample shows more than 100,000 clones, about 78% of them seen only once. The sample was PBMCs. The receptors were sampled from a man aged 45-65 years in good health and CMV-seropositive.

The chain combines TRBV6-1 with TRBJ1-5; D might be TRBD1 (5 bases). CDR1 is MNHNS, CDR2 SASEGT, per germline. The CDR3 contains 14 residues. V dropped 5 bases and J dropped 2 bases, with 10 bases sitting between them. The CDR3 coding sequence is TGTGCCAGCAGTTGGGGCCTGGGCAATCAGCCCCAGCATTTT. It codes for CASSWGLGNQPQHF.

This CDR3 is CASSPQRVGHEQFF. CDR3 coding DNA: TGTGCCAGCAGCCCCCAGCGGGTAGGCCATGAGCAGTTCTTC. The rearrangement joins TRBV7-9 to TRBJ2-1; a possible D gene is TRBD2 (6 bases). The CDR3 is made up of 14 amino acids. V lost 5 bases and J 8 bases, leaving 16 bases between the germline ends. Germline-derived CDR1 and CDR2 are SEHNR and FQNEAQ (reference sequence). The full variable domain, completed using reference TRBV7-9 and TRBJ2-1, is DTGVSQNPRHKITKRGQNVTFRCDPISEHNRLYWYRQTLGQGPEFLTYFQNEAQLEKSRLLSDRFSAERPKGSFSTLEIQRTEQGDSAMYLCASSPQRVGHEQFFGPGTRLTVL.

The V and J genes are TRBV11-2 and TRBJ2-2; 12 bases fit TRBD2. This CDR3 is built from 15 residues. From germline, CDR1 is SGHAT and CDR2 FQNNGV. Losses at the gene ends were 5 bases for V and 5 bases for J; bases not matched to a gene: 3. CDR3 sequence: CASSQGLAGTGELFF. In DNA, the CDR3 is TGTGCCAGCAGCCAAGGACTAGCGGGAACCGGGGAGCTGTTTTTT.

This clone was counted a few times. J is TRBJ1-2 and V is TRBV2; no firm D call. This CDR3 is built from 11 residues. V was shortened by 8 bases and J by 8 bases, with 12 bases between the two germline ends. Germline CDR1 SNHLY, CDR2 FYNNEI. CDR3 bases: TGTGCCAGCGGAGGACGGGCAGGCTACACCTTC. Translated, it gives CASGGRAGYTF.

The V gene is TRBV7-2, the J gene TRBJ1-4, with D perhaps matching TRBD1 (5 bases). CDR1 is SGHTA, CDR2 FQGNSA, per germline. The V end lost 2 bases, the J end lost 8 bases, and 12 bases lay between the germline ends. This CDR3 spans 14 amino acids. CDR3 bases: TGTGCCAGCAGCTTACGGCGGGGGGAGGAAAAACTGTTTTTT. It codes for CASSLRRGEEKLFF.

V usage is TRBV5-4 and J usage is TRBJ2-5; D is possibly TRBD2 (6 bases). Germline loops: CDR1 SGHNT, CDR2 YYREEE (reference sequence). The CDR3 loop spans 15 amino acids. Trimming took off 1 base at V and 2 bases at J, with 12 bases between the two ends. CDR3: CASSLWASAQETQYF. The CDR3 nucleotides read TGTGCCAGCAGCTTGTGGGCTAGCGCGCAAGAGACCCAGTACTTC.

This clone was counted only a few times. The chain couples TRBV7-6 to TRBJ2-5; a possible D gene is TRBD2 (6 bases). The DNA end is a closer match to TRBJ2-7, so the J assignment may be wrong. Germline loops: CDR1 SGHVS, CDR2 FNYEAQ. The CDR3 runs 15 residues. Here the CDR3 DNA reads TGTGCCAGCAGCTCAGGGACTCTAAGACGGGACGAGCAGTACTTC. This sequence encodes CASSSGTLRRDEQYF.

The table lists this clone with a few counts. The chain links TRBV4-1 to TRBJ1-1; maybe TRBD1 (5 bases). Germline assignment: CDR1 MGHRA and CDR2 YSYEKL. This CDR3 has 15 amino acids. With 3 bases removed from V and 5 bases from J, the gap between germline ends came to 16 bases. The CDR3 reads CASSQDGGGYTEAFF. The CDR3 DNA follows: TGCGCCAGCAGCCAGGATGGGGGGGGGTATACTGAAGCTTTCTTT.

The chain links TRBV19 to TRBJ2-3; 7 bases are shared with TRBD1. The CDR3 extends over 14 amino acids. Germline trimming cut 5 bases from V and 0 bases from J; bases unmatched to any gene: 2. Germline V gene lookup returns CDR1 LNHDA and CDR2 SQIVND (reference sequence). The CDR3 region has the DNA TGTGCCAGTAGTGACAGGGTCAGCACAGATACGCAGTATTTT. Its translation: CASSDRVSTDTQYF.

This clone was counted between two and nine times. V is TRBV5-8 and J is TRBJ1-4, with D possibly being TRBD1 (6 bases). Germline V CDR1 and CDR2: SGHTS, YDEGEE. The CDR3 covers 15 residues. The V and J ends lost 2 bases and 8 bases respectively, with 16 bases between them. DNA of the CDR3: TGTGCCAGCAGCTTAGCTAGGGCGACAGGAGAAAAACTGTTTTTT. Translating it yields CASSLARATGEKLFF.

The rearrangement uses TRBV7-2 and TRBJ2-7, with D possibly being TRBD1 (5 bases). The length of the CDR3 is 13 residues. V dropped 4 bases and J dropped 1 base, with 8 bases sitting between them. Germline V gene lookup returns CDR1 SGHTA and CDR2 FQGNSA. In DNA form, the CDR3 reads TGTGCCAGCAGCTCCGACAGATCCTACGAGCAGTACTTC. Its translation: CASSSDRSYEQYF.

The chain combines TRBV14 with TRBJ2-3; possibly TRBD1 for D (6 bases). With 4 bases removed from V and 2 bases from J, the gap between germline ends came to 13 bases. The germline V gene encodes CDR1 SGHDN and CDR2 FVKESK. CDR3 size: 15 residues. The CDR3 DNA reads as TGTGCCAGCAGCCGAGCCGGGACACACACAGATACGCAGTATTTT. Translating gives CASSRAGTHTDTQYF. Full variable domain (rest looked up from reference TRBV14 and TRBJ2-3): EAGVTQFPSHSVIEKGQTVTLRCDPISGHDNLYWYRRVMGKEIKFLLHFVKESKQDESGMPNNRFLAERTGGTYSTLKVQPAELEDSGVYFCASSRAGTHTDTQYFGPGTRLTVL.

This sequence joins TRBV6-6 and TRBJ2-1; 8 nucleotides match TRBD2. Trimming cost V 4 bases and J 3 bases; bases outside gene matches: 8. Germline CDR1 reads MNHNY; CDR2 reads SVGAGI (reference sequence). This CDR3 is built from 16 residues. This chain's CDR3 is CASSSGKRGNYNEQFF. CDR3 DNA sequence: TGTGCCAGCAGTTCCGGGAAGCGGGGGAACTACAATGAGCAGTTCTTC.

The count of this clone is one. This chain connects TRBV4-1 to TRBJ2-7, with 8 bases lining up with TRBD1. Germline assignment: CDR1 MGHRA and CDR2 YSYEKL. The CDR3 is made up of 15 amino acids. V trimming: 3 bases; J trimming: 3 bases; junction bases outside the gene matches: 7. This CDR3 is CASSQLGTGDYEQYF. The CDR3 nucleotides read TGCGCCAGCAGCCAGCTGGGGACAGGAGACTACGAGCAGTACTTC.

The V call is TRBV5-1, the J call TRBJ2-7, with TRBD2 matching 8 bases. This CDR3 spans 13 amino acids. Trimming took 5 bases from V and 3 from J; bases not matched to a gene: 4. Germline V gives CDR1 SGHRS, CDR2 YFSETQ. The CDR3 reads CASSRRGDYEQYF. DNA for the CDR3: TGCGCCAGCAGTCGGCGGGGGGACTACGAGCAGTACTTC.

This chain links TRBV5-1 with TRBJ1-1; 8 nucleotides agree with TRBD1. This CDR3 region has 13 residues. V dropped 6 bases and J dropped 2; count of bases not matched to a gene: 3. Germline CDR1 reads SGHRS; CDR2 reads YFSETQ. CDR3 nucleotides: TGCGCCAGCAATGGACAGGGAAACACTGAAGCTTTCTTT. This sequence encodes CASNGQGNTEAFF.

This clone was picked up a small number of times. CDR3 coding DNA: TGTGCCAGCAGGCCAACTAGCGGGGGGGCACATGAGCAGTTCTTC. It translates to CASRPTSGGAHEQFF. This chain links TRBV6-1 with TRBJ2-1; 13 nucleotides agree with TRBD2. J was trimmed by 8 bases and V by 6 bases; bases with no gene match: 7. Germline V lookup: CDR1 MNHNS, CDR2 SASEGT. This CDR3 has 15 amino acids.